The 5 T cell receptor beta chains below were found in one sample sequenced in a study of blood T cell repertoires in COVID-19. The table came from immunoSEQ multiplex PCR; TCRdb's copy has only in-frame clones and leaves some out. The sample carries around 190,000 clones, about 84% recorded once. The sample consisted of PBMCs or T cells enriched from blood (not recorded which). These receptors were obtained from a man aged 40-50 years with acute COVID-19.

This clone came up once. V and J are TRBV3-1 (or the pseudogene TRBV3-2) and TRBJ1-2; TRBD1 is a possible D gene (5 bases). The germline V gene encodes CDR1 LGHDT and CDR2 YNNKEL (reference sequence). V was clipped by 1 base and J by 6 bases, with 12 bases between them. The CDR3 contains 14 residues. The CDR3 coding sequence is TGTGCCAGCAGCCAAGTTCAACAGGTTCATGGCTACACCTTC. Translated: CASSQVQQVHGYTF.

This chain connects TRBV28 to TRBJ2-7; D is possibly TRBD1 (6 bases). The CDR3 has 14 amino acids. Germline V gene data show CDR1 as MDHEN and CDR2 as SYDVKM. The V and J ends lost 8 bases and 4 bases respectively, with 18 bases between them. The CDR3 reads CASARSEGVYEQYF. In nucleotides, the CDR3 is TGTGCCAGCGCCCGTAGTGAGGGGGTATACGAGCAGTACTTC.

This rearrangement joins TRBV24-1 to TRBJ2-5, with D maybe TRBD1 (6 bases). Germline CDR1 KGHDR, CDR2 SFDVKD. The length of the CDR3 is 16 residues. The V and J ends lost 2 bases and 5 bases respectively, with 17 bases between them. The CDR3 protein is CATSDSLTGYGETQYF. The CDR3 DNA reads as TGTGCCACCAGTGATTCGTTGACAGGTTATGGGGAGACCCAGTACTTC.

This sequence joins TRBV27 and TRBJ2-4, with D maybe TRBD2 (6 bases). Between the trimmed V and J ends, which lost 3 bases and 3 bases, there was a span of 15 bases. The CDR3 length is 16 residues. Germline loops: CDR1 MNHEY, CDR2 SMNVEV (reference sequence). The CDR3 DNA sequence: TGTGCCAGCAGTTTCCGAGGGACTGGGGACAAAAACATTCAGTACTTC. It yields the protein CASSFRGTGDKNIQYF.

V is TRBV30 and J is TRBJ2-3; perhaps TRBD2 as D (6 bases). The CDR3 has 12 residues. V was pared by 5 bases and J by 10 bases, with 16 bases between. Germline V gene sequence: CDR1 GTSNPN, CDR2 SVGIG (reference sequence). CDR3 loop: CAWGPRLVAQYF. CDR3 in DNA: TGTGCCTGGGGACCCCGACTAGTGGCGCAGTATTTT.